The 32 T cell receptor beta chains presented below share a single source sample, sequenced in a study of CD8 T cells in ankylosing spondylitis (dated by TCRdb to the late 2010s). The method behind the library was 5' RACE. TCRdb shows the sequencer as Illumina HiSeq 2500. TCRdb reprocessed the public reads (quality trimming at Q25 with fastp, clone calling with MiXCR) and kept in-frame beta chains. Each CDR3 protein gets just one entry, which takes the most common genes and DNA from the rows behind it. In all, the sample holds about 360,000 distinct CDR3 sequences, and 20% of those were seen once. The ten largest make up about 12% of the sample. Sequenced sample: blood, either unsorted or a sorted T cell fraction (not recorded which). The receptors stem from a male donor with ankylosing spondylitis or in good health (not recorded which).

V and J are TRBV12-3 or TRBV12-4 and TRBJ2-1; 9 bases agree with TRBD2. The CDR3 consists of 14 residues. Trimming took 2 bases from V and 7 from J; bases not matched to a gene: 3. CDR3 in amino acids: CASSLLAGRNEQFF. CDR3 in DNA: TGTGCCAGCAGTTTACTAGCGGGGCGTAATGAGCAGTTCTTC.

This clonotype was recorded a few times. V usage is TRBV6-1 and J usage is TRBJ2-2, with TRBD1 identical over 8 bases. The junction had 4 bases not matched to a gene; V was cut back by 6 bases and J by 1 base. Germline CDR1 is MNHNS and CDR2 is SASEGT. The CDR3 runs to 15 residues. CDR3 nucleotide sequence: TGTGCCAGCAGCCCAGGGGGCCTGAACACCGGGGAGCTGTTTTTT. It yields the protein CASSPGGLNTGELFF.

This clonotype was observed a few times. This rearrangement joins TRBV7-9 to TRBJ2-5; D may be TRBD2 (6 bases). The CDR3 spans 14 residues. The germline V gene encodes CDR1 SEHNR and CDR2 FQNEAQ (reference sequence). Trimming took off 8 bases at V and 5 bases at J, with 18 bases between the two ends. CDR3 amino acids: CASYNTRGAETQYF. CDR3 coding DNA: TGTGCCAGCTATAATACGCGGGGAGCGGAGACCCAGTACTTC.

The DNA of the CDR3 is TGTGCCAGCAGCTTAGACGGGCTCGGTGAGCAGTTCTTC. Translation: CASSLDGLGEQFF. V gene TRBV7-6 combines with J gene TRBJ2-1; D not resolved. Trimming left V 1 base short and J 9 bases short, with 10 bases between. The length of the CDR3 is 13 residues. Germline V gene lookup returns CDR1 SGHVS and CDR2 FNYEAQ.

This clonotype showed up just a few times. V is TRBV12-3 or TRBV12-4 and J is TRBJ2-1, with D possibly being TRBD1 or TRBD2 (6 bases each). V lost 2 bases and J 1 base, leaving 9 bases between the germline ends. The CDR3 spans 15 residues. The CDR3 loop reads CASSLSGASYNEQFF. The CDR3, as DNA: TGTGCCAGCAGTTTATCGGGGGCTTCCTACAATGAGCAGTTCTTC.

Comment on this clonotype: The junction shows a germline mismatch at one end, possibly a read error. The V gene is TRBV7-7, the J gene TRBJ2-5; a possible D gene is TRBD2 (6 bases). Germline V gene sequence: CDR1 SSHAT, CDR2 FNYEAQ (reference sequence). This CDR3 has 13 amino acids. The CDR3 DNA reads as TGTGCTAGCAGCCACGGGACTCAAGAGACCCAGTACTTC. Encoded protein: CASSHGTQETQYF.

The chain combines TRBV5-1 with TRBJ2-7, with D possibly TRBD1 on 6 matching bases. In germline, CDR1 is SGHRS, CDR2 YFSETQ. CDR3 size: 13 residues. Trimming left V 2 bases short and J 3 bases short, with 9 bases between. The CDR3 is CASSFDRYYEQYF. In DNA form, the CDR3 reads TGCGCCAGCAGCTTCGACAGGTACTACGAGCAGTACTTC.

The chain joins TRBV29-1 to TRBJ1-3; a possible D gene is TRBD1 (6 bases). V lost 5 bases to trimming and J lost 0 bases, with 8 bases between them. The germline V gene encodes CDR1 SQVTM and CDR2 ANQGSEA. CDR3 length: 13 amino acids. CDR3 sequence (DNA): TGCAGCGTTAGGGGGAGCTCTGGAAACACCATATATTTT. Its protein product is CSVRGSSGNTIYF.

In nucleotides, the CDR3 is TGTGCCAGCAGGTCAGGGACGAACACTGAAGCTTTCTTT. Translating it yields CASRSGTNTEAFF. The rearrangement joins TRBV12-3 or TRBV12-4 to TRBJ1-1; D possibly corresponds to TRBD1 (5 bases). V was pared by 6 bases and J by 1 base, with 9 bases between. CDR3 length: 13 amino acids.

The chain recombines TRBV6-5 with TRBJ1-4; 10 bases are a match to TRBD1. Germline assignment: CDR1 MNHEY and CDR2 SVGAGI. With V trimmed by 2 bases and J by 4 bases, 7 bases remained unmatched. CDR3 length equals 17 residues. This CDR3 reads CASSYLPGTGDNEKLFF. CDR3 nucleotide sequence: TGTGCCAGCAGTTACCTGCCCGGGACAGGGGATAATGAAAAACTGTTTTTT.

V gene TRBV12-3 or TRBV12-4 combines with J gene TRBJ2-3; TRBD2 might be the D (5 bases). This CDR3 is built from 16 residues. Trimming cost V 8 bases and J 1 base, with 19 bases left between them. The CDR3 sequence is CASLRSLGGRTDTQYF. The DNA for the CDR3 is TGTGCCAGCCTGCGATCCCTCGGCGGGCGCACAGATACGCAGTATTTT.

The chain uses TRBV2 and TRBJ2-3; TRBD2 agrees at 11 bases. The CDR3 length is 15 residues. V lost 11 bases to trimming and J lost 2 bases; unmatched junction nucleotides: 9. Looked up from germline, CDR1 is SNHLY and CDR2 is FYNNEI. CDR3 DNA sequence: TGTGCCTTACAAGGGACTAGCGGCGACACAGATACGCAGTATTTT. It translates to CALQGTSGDTDTQYF. Drawing the rest from reference TRBV2 and TRBJ2-3, the complete variable domain is EPEVTQTPSHQVTQMGQEVILRCVPISNHLYFYWYRQILGQKVEFLVSFYNNEISEKSEIFDDQFSVERPDGSNFTLKIRSTKLEDSAMYFCALQGTSGDTDTQYFGPGTRLTVL.

This chain connects TRBV29-1 to TRBJ2-7; TRBD1 matches 7 bases. This CDR3 comprises 13 residues. Germline CDR1 and CDR2: SQVTM and ANQGSEA. V shed 5 bases, J shed 2 bases, and the junction held 6 bases outside the gene matches. The DNA for the CDR3 is TGCAGCGTTCGCTTCCAGGGGGCCTACGAGCAGTACTTC. It yields the protein CSVRFQGAYEQYF.

This clonotype was observed a few times. The gene calls are TRBV11-2 and TRBJ1-5; D remains unclear. V was pared by 5 bases and J by 0 bases, with 5 bases between. The germline V gene encodes CDR1 SGHAT and CDR2 FQNNGV. This CDR3 region has 13 residues. The CDR3 bases are TGTGCCAGCAGCGACTATAGCAATCAGCCCCAGCATTTT. The encoded protein is CASSDYSNQPQHF.

The sample holds a few counts of this clonotype. The V and J genes are TRBV5-1 and TRBJ1-1; D gene uncertain. The CDR3 covers 15 residues. Trimming cost V 0 bases and J 1 base, with 10 bases left between them. Germline V gene sequence: CDR1 SGHRS, CDR2 YFSETQ. In nucleotides, the CDR3 is TGCGCCAGCAGCTTGGGAAGGACGGGGAACACTGAAGCTTTCTTT. Translating gives CASSLGRTGNTEAFF.

This chain uses TRBV5-1 with TRBJ2-3; 15 bases map to TRBD2. The germline V gene encodes CDR1 SGHRS and CDR2 YFSETQ. The ends lost 0 bases at V and 1 base at J; junction bases unmatched: 6. The CDR3 is made up of 19 amino acids. CDR3 sequence reads: CASSLVGLAGGPGTDTQYF. The CDR3 DNA reads TGCGCCAGCAGCTTGGTTGGACTAGCGGGGGGGCCGGGCACAGATACGCAGTATTTT.

J is TRBJ2-3 and V is TRBV20-1; TRBD2 might be the D (7 bases). CDR3 length: 20 residues. The germline V and J ends were trimmed by 5 bases and 1 base, with 31 bases remaining between them. CDR1 and CDR2 from the germline V gene are DFQATT and SNEGSKA (reference sequence). In DNA form, the CDR3 reads TGCAGTGCTCCCGACACCCTCATTTTCTCGGGGGGCCGACGCACAGATACGCAGTATTTT. The encoded protein is CSAPDTLIFSGGRRTDTQYF.

In its sample, this clonotype was seen a few times. This chain uses TRBV5-6 with TRBJ2-5, with 8 bases lining up with TRBD1. This CDR3 has 15 residues. CDR1 is SGHDT and CDR2 is YYEEEE in the germline V gene. V shed 4 bases and J 5 bases; nucleotides not matched to a gene: 10. Here the CDR3 DNA reads TGTGCCAGCAGCCCGGGGACAGGCTATGAGGAGACCCAGTACTTC. Amino acid sequence: CASSPGTGYEETQYF.

This sequence joins TRBV6-2 or TRBV6-3 and TRBJ2-3; 7 nucleotides match TRBD2. The CDR3 sequence is 17 residues long. Germline CDR1 reads MNHEY; CDR2 reads SVGEGT. Losses at the gene ends were 4 bases for V and 0 bases for J; bases not matched to a gene: 10. This CDR3 reads CASSFPLGGESTDTQYF. The DNA of the CDR3 is TGTGCCAGCAGTTTTCCGTTGGGGGGGGAGAGCACAGATACGCAGTATTTT.

DNA for the CDR3: TGTGCCAGCAGCACACCGGGACAGGGCAAATGGGAGCAGTTCTTC. Residues: CASSTPGQGKWEQFF. This chain links TRBV7-9 with TRBJ2-1, with 9 positions matching TRBD1. The CDR3 runs 15 residues. Looked up from germline, CDR1 is SEHNR and CDR2 is FQNEAQ (reference sequence). Trimming cost V 5 bases and J 10 bases; bases outside gene matches: 12.

The genes are TRBV20-1 and TRBJ2-5; tentatively, D is TRBD2 (6 bases). The CDR3 length is 15 residues. The germline gives CDR1 DFQATT, CDR2 SNEGSKA (reference sequence). The germline V and J ends were trimmed by 1 base and 2 bases, with 14 bases remaining between them. The chain's CDR3 is CSARATGDPQETQYF. CDR3 sequence (DNA): TGCAGTGCTAGAGCCACGGGAGACCCACAAGAGACCCAGTACTTC.

The CDR3 DNA sequence: TGTGCCATCAGTGAGCCCGGACTCCTCACAGATACGCAGTATTTT. This translates into CAISEPGLLTDTQYF. The V gene is TRBV10-3, the J gene TRBJ2-3; possibly TRBD2 for D (5 bases). The length of the CDR3 is 15 residues. Trimming cost V 2 bases and J 2 bases, with 11 bases left between them. Germline V gives CDR1 ENHRY, CDR2 SYGVKD.

This clonotype has only one observation. The chain links TRBV6-2 or TRBV6-3 to TRBJ2-5, with D maybe TRBD2 (6 bases). V was pared by 7 bases and J by 0 bases, with 12 bases between. The CDR3 length is 14 residues. Germline loops: CDR1 MNHEY, CDR2 SVGEGT. CDR3 in DNA: TGTGCCAGCAATTTTGGGGGGTACCAAGAGACCCAGTACTTC. It yields the protein CASNFGGYQETQYF.

This clonotype has only a few counts. V gene TRBV20-1 combines with J gene TRBJ2-1, with D possibly being TRBD1 (6 bases). Per the germline V gene, CDR1 is DFQATT and CDR2 is SNEGSKA (reference sequence). CDR3 length: 17 residues. The V gene lost 0 bases and the J gene lost 6 bases, with 21 bases spanning the gap. The CDR3 sequence is CSARDSSVVVGANEQFF. CDR3 nucleotide sequence: TGCAGTGCTAGAGATAGTTCCGTGGTGGTGGGGGCCAATGAGCAGTTCTTC.

J is TRBJ2-4 and V is TRBV12-3 or TRBV12-4; D possibly corresponds to TRBD2 (5 bases). V shed 6 bases and J shed 5 bases, with 17 bases lying between them. This CDR3 is 15 amino acids long. CDR3 DNA: TGTGCCAGCAGCTCTTTAGAGGAGGTTGAAAACATTCAGTACTTC. It specifies CASSSLEEVENIQYF.

This clonotype was seen a handful of times. This chain joins TRBV12-3 or TRBV12-4 and TRBJ2-7, with D perhaps matching TRBD1 or TRBD2 (5 bases each). V was shortened by 6 bases and J by 3 bases, with 12 bases between the two germline ends. This CDR3 comprises 13 residues. The CDR3 sequence is CASSSGTDYEQYF. The CDR3, as DNA: TGTGCCAGCAGCTCGGGGACGGACTACGAGCAGTACTTC.

This clonotype has just a few counts. V gene TRBV29-1 combines with J gene TRBJ2-1; possibly TRBD2 for D (7 bases). Trimming took 4 bases from V and 3 from J, leaving 25 bases between them. CDR1 is SQVTM and CDR2 is ANQGSEA in the germline V gene. This CDR3 contains 18 residues. DNA of the CDR3: TGCAGCGTTGGTCTGAGGGGGGGCTTCCGGAGTGGCTACAATGAGCAGTTCTTC. Amino acid sequence: CSVGLRGGFRSGYNEQFF.

The chain has TRBV6-5 and TRBJ1-4, with a possible D match to TRBD1 (5 bases). Trimming took off 3 bases at V and 7 bases at J, with 12 bases between the two ends. CDR1 is MNHEY and CDR2 is SVGAGI in the germline V gene. The CDR3 extends over 14 amino acids. The CDR3 nucleotides read TGTGCCAGCAGTTATGGGGGAGTAAGTGAAAAACTGTTTTTT. This translates into CASSYGGVSEKLFF.

The CDR3 region is CASSLETAAYEQYF. CDR3 in DNA: TGTGCCAGCAGTTTAGAGACGGCCGCCTACGAGCAGTACTTC. This chain links TRBV12-3 or TRBV12-4 with TRBJ2-7; D unclear. The CDR3 is 14 amino acids. V lost 1 base, J lost 2 bases, and 9 bases lay in between.

This clonotype was seen only a few times. This chain joins TRBV10-2 and TRBJ1-4; no firm D call. The germline V gene has CDR1 WSHSY and CDR2 SAAADI. The germline V and J ends were trimmed by 4 bases and 0 bases, with 9 bases remaining between them. The CDR3 runs 15 residues. CDR3 in amino acids: CASSAYGTTNEKLFF. Here the CDR3 DNA reads TGCGCCAGCAGTGCGTACGGGACAACTAATGAAAAACTGTTTTTT.

The V and J genes are TRBV20-1 and TRBJ1-1, with a possible D match to TRBD1 (6 bases). Looked up from germline, CDR1 is DFQATT and CDR2 is SNEGSKA (reference sequence). Deletions cut 3 bases from V and 5 bases from J, with 19 bases between. The CDR3 totals 15 residues. CDR3 sequence reads: CSASLFGTLGTEAFF. CDR3 nucleotide sequence: TGCAGTGCTAGTCTATTCGGGACACTGGGAACTGAAGCTTTCTTT.

Only a few counts were recorded for this clonotype. The V gene is TRBV20-1, the J gene TRBJ1-2; 9 bases align to TRBD1. Germline lookup yields CDR1 DFQATT and CDR2 SNEGSKA (reference sequence). There are 10 residues in the CDR3. The CDR3 sequence is CSGTGSGYTF. As DNA, the CDR3 is TGCAGCGGGACAGGGTCTGGCTACACCTTC.